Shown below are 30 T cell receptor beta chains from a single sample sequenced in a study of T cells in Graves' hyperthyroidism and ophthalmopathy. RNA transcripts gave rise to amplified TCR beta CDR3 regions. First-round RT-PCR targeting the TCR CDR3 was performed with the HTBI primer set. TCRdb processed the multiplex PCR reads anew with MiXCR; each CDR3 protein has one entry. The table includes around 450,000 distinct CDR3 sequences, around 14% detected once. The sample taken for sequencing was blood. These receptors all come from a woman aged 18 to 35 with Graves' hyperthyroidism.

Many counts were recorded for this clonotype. The CDR3 here is CASSDRRTGDGYTF. The CDR3 nucleotides read TGTGCCAGCAGTGATCGCCGAACAGGGGATGGCTACACCTTC. The chain couples TRBV2 to TRBJ1-2, with TRBD1 identical over 7 bases. Germline CDR1 is SNHLY and CDR2 is FYNNEI. V lost 3 bases, J lost 6 bases, and 7 bases stayed unmatched. This CDR3 is 14 amino acids long.

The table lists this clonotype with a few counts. The CDR3 here is CATTGAGVNNEQFF. Here the CDR3 DNA reads TGTGCCACCACTGGGGCGGGGGTTAACAATGAGCAGTTCTTC. This rearrangement joins TRBV19 to TRBJ2-1; 7 positions agree with TRBD2. CDR3 size: 14 residues. Per germline, CDR1 LNHDA and CDR2 SQIVND (reference sequence). V lost 10 bases, J lost 5 bases, and 11 bases stayed unmatched. The full variable domain, in which reference TRBV19 and TRBJ2-1 provide the parts outside the CDR3, is DGGITQSPKYLFRKEGQNVTLSCEQNLNHDAMYWYRQDPGQGLRLIYYSQIVNDFQKGDIAEGYSVSREKKESFPLTVTSAQKNPTAFYLCATTGAGVNNEQFFGPGTRLTVL.

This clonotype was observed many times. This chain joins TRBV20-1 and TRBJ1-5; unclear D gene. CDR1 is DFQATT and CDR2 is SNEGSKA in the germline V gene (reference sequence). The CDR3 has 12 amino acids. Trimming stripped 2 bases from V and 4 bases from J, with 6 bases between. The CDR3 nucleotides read TGCAGTGCTAGAAAAGGGAATCAGCCCCAGCATTTT. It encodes CSARKGNQPQHF.

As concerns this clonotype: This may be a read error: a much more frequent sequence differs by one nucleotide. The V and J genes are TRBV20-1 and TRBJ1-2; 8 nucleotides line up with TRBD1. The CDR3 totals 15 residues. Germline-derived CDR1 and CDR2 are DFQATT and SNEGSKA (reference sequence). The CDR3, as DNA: TGCAGTGGAGGCCCTACAGGGGGATTGGGCTATGGCTACATCTTC. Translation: CSGGPTGGLGYGYIF.

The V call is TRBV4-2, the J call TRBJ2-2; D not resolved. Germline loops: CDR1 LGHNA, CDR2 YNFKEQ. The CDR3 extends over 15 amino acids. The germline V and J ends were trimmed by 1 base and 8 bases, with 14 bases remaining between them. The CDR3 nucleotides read TGTGCCAGCAGCCAAGGCCGTGTCGCGGCGGGGGAGCTGTTTTTT. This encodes CASSQGRVAAGELFF.

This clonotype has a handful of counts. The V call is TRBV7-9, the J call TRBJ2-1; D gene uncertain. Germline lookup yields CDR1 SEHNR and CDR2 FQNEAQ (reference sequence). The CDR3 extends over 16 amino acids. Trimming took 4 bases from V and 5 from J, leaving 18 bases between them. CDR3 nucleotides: TGTGCCAGCAGCTCCCCTGCCCCCGGTAGCAACAATGAGCAGTTCTTC. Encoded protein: CASSSPAPGSNNEQFF.

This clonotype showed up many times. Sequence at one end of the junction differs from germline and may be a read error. Here the CDR3 DNA reads TGCAGCGTTGATCAGGGGCGCACGGATACGCAGTATTTT. It translates to CSVDQGRTDTQYF. The chain employs TRBV29-1 and TRBJ2-3; tentative D call: TRBD1 (6 bases). Germline values: CDR1 SQVTM, CDR2 ANQGSEA. The CDR3 totals 13 residues.

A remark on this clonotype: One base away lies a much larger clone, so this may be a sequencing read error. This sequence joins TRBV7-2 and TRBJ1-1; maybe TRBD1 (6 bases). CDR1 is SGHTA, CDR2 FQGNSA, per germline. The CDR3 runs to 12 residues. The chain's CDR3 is CAGSIQGIEAFF. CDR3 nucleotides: TGTGCCGGCAGCATACAGGGAATTGAAGCTTTCTTT.

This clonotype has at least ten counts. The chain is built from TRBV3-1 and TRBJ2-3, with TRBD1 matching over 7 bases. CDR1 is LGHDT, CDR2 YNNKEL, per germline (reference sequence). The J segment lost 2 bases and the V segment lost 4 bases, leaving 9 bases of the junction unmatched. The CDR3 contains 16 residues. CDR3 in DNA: TGTGCCAGCAGCCCCCAGGGACAGCCCTTCACAGATACGCAGTATTTT. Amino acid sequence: CASSPQGQPFTDTQYF.

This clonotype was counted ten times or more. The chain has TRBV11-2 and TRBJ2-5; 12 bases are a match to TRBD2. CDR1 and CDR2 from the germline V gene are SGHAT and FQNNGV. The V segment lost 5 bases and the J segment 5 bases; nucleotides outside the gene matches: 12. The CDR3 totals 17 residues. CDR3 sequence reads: CASSLRLAGVLGETQYF. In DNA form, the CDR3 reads TGTGCCAGCAGCCTCCGACTAGCGGGAGTCCTGGGGGAGACCCAGTACTTC.

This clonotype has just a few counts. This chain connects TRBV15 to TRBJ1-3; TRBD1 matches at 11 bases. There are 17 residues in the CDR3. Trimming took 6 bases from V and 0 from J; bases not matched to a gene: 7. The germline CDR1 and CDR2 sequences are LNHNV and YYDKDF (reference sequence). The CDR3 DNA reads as TGTGCCACCAGGATGGACAGGGGGCCCCTCTCTGGAAACACCATATATTTT. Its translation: CATRMDRGPLSGNTIYF.

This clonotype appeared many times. The CDR3 coding sequence is TGTGCCATCAGTGAGTCAGGGGGCTTCGAGCAGTACTTC. It yields the protein CAISESGGFEQYF. This chain uses TRBV10-3 with TRBJ2-7; 7 positions match TRBD1. V shed 0 bases, J shed 6 bases, and the junction held 2 bases outside the gene matches. CDR3 length equals 13 residues. Germline-derived CDR1 and CDR2 are ENHRY and SYGVKD.

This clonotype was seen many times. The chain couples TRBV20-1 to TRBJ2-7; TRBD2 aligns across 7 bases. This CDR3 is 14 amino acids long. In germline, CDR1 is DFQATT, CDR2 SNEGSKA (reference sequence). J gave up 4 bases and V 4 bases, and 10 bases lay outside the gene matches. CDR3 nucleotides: TGCAGTGCTATCCTACGAGGAGCGGGATACGAGCAGTACTTC. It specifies CSAILRGAGYEQYF.

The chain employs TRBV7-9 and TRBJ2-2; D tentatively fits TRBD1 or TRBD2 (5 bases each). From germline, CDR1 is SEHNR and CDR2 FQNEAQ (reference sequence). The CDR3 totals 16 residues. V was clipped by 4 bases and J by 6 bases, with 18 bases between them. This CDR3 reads CASSSGTQPSPGELFF. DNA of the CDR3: TGTGCCAGCAGCTCCGGGACCCAACCTTCCCCCGGGGAGCTGTTTTTT.

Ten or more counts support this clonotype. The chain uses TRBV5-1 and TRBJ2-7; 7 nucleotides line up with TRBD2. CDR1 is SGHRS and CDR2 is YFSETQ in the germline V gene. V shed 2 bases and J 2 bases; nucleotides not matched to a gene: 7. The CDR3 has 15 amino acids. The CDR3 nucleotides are TGCGCCAGCAGCTTCCTAGCGGATCACGCCTACGAGCAGTACTTC. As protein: CASSFLADHAYEQYF.

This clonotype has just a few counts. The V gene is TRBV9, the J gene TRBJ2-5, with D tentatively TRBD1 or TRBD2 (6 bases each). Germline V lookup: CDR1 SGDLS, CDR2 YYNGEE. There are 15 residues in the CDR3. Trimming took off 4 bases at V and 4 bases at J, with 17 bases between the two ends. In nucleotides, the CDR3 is TGTGCCAGCAGCCTCGAAGGGGGGCAGACAGAGACCCAGTACTTC. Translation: CASSLEGGQTETQYF.

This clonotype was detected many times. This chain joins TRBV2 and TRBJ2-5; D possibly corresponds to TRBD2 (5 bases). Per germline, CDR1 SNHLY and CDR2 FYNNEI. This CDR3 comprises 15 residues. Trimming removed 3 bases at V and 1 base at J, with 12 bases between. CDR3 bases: TGTGCCAGCAGTGAGGTCGGCGCGGGCCAAGAGACCCAGTACTTC. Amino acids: CASSEVGAGQETQYF.

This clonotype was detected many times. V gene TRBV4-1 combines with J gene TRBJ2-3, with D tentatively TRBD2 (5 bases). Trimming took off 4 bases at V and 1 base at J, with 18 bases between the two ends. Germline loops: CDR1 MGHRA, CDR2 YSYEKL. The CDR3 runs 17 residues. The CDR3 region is CASSLLPEVVGTDTQYF. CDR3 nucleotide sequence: TGCGCCAGCAGCCTCCTTCCGGAGGTGGTGGGCACAGATACGCAGTATTTT.

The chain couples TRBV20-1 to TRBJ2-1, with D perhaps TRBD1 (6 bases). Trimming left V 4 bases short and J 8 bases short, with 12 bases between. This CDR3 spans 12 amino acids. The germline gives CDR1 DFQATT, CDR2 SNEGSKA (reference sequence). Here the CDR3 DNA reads TGCAGTGCTATAAGACAGGAGGATGAGCAGTTCTTC. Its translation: CSAIRQEDEQFF.

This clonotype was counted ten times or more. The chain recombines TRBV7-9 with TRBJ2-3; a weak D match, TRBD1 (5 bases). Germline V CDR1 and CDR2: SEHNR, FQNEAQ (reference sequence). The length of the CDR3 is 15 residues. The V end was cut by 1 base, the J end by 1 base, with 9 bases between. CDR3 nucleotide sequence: TGTGCCAGCAGCTTAGGTTGGACACGCACAGATACGCAGTATTTT. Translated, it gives CASSLGWTRTDTQYF.

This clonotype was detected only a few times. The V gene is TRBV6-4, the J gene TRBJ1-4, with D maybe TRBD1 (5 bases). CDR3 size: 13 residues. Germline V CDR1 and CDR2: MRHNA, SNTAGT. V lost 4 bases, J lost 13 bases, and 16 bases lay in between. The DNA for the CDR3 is TGTGCCAGCAGTGCCATCGAGGCAGGGATACTGTTTTTT. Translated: CASSAIEAGILFF.

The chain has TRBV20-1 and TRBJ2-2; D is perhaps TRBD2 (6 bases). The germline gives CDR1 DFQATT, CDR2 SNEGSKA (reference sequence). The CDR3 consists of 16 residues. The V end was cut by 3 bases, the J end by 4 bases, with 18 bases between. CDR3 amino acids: CSARPSGRSLTGELFF. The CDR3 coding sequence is TGCAGTGCTAGGCCGAGCGGGCGGAGCCTCACCGGGGAGCTGTTTTTT.

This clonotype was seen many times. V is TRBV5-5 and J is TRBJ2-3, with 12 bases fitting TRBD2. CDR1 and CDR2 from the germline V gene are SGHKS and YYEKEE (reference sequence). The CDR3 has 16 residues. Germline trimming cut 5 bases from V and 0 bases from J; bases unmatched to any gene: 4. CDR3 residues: CASSFLAGGSTDTQYF. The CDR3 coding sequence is TGTGCCAGCAGTTTTCTAGCGGGAGGGAGCACAGATACGCAGTATTTT.

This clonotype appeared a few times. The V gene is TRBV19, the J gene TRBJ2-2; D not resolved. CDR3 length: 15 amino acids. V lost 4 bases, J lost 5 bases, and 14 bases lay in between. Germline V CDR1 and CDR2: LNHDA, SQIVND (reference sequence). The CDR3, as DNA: TGTGCCAGTAGTACCCCGGGCAGCCGAACCGGGGAGCTGTTTTTT. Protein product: CASSTPGSRTGELFF. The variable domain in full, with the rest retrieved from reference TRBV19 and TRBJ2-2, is DGGITQSPKYLFRKEGQNVTLSCEQNLNHDAMYWYRQDPGQGLRLIYYSQIVNDFQKGDIAEGYSVSREKKESFPLTVTSAQKNPTAFYLCASSTPGSRTGELFFGEGSRLTVL.

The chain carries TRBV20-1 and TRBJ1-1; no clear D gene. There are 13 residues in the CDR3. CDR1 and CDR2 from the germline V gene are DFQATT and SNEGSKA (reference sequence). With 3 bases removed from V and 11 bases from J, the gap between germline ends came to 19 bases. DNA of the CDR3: TGCAGTGCTAGCGGAAGTGGGGAAATTTGGGCTTTCTTT. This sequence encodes CSASGSGEIWAFF.

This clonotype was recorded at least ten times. The CDR3: CASSTSDYLGYEQYF. The CDR3, as DNA: TGTGCCAGCAGTACCTCAGACTACCTGGGGTACGAGCAGTACTTC. This chain connects TRBV28 to TRBJ2-7; D may be TRBD2 (5 bases). CDR1 MDHEN and CDR2 SYDVKM come from the germline V gene. Trimming shortened V by 5 bases and J by 4 bases, and 18 bases separated the two germline ends. The CDR3 is 15 amino acids.

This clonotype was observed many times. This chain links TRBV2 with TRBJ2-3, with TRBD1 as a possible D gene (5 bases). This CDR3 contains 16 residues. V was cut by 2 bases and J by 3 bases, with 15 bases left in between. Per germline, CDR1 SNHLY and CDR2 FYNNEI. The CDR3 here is CASSELGRSSTDTQYF. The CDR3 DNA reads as TGTGCCAGCAGTGAACTGGGGCGGAGCTCAACAGATACGCAGTATTTT.

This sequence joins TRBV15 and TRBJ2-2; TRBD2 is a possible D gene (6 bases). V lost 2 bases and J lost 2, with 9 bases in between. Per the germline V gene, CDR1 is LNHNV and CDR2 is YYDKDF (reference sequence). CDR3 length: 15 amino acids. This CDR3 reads CATSRTGANTGELFF. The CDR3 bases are TGTGCCACCAGCAGAACGGGAGCCAACACCGGGGAGCTGTTTTTT.

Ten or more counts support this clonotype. The CDR3 loop is CASSPRQGQLYGYTF. CDR3 bases: TGTGCCAGCAGTCCGCGACAGGGTCAACTCTATGGCTACACCTTC. The chain has TRBV27 and TRBJ1-2; 7 positions match TRBD1. Trimming at V came to 5 bases and at J to 4 bases, leaving 10 bases not matched to a gene. Germline assignment: CDR1 MNHEY and CDR2 SMNVEV (reference sequence). The CDR3 extends over 15 amino acids.

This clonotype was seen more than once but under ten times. Here the CDR3 DNA reads TGTGCCAGCAGTTACGGGACAGGGGCGGGCACAGATACGCAGTATTTT. Amino acid sequence: CASSYGTGAGTDTQYF. The chain couples TRBV6-5 to TRBJ2-3; TRBD1 matches 10 bases. Germline CDR1 MNHEY, CDR2 SVGAGI. With V trimmed by 2 bases and J by 1 base, 3 bases remained unmatched. The CDR3 covers 16 residues.